The subject of this entry is one TCR beta chain. The sample is drawn from a study of blood T cell repertoires in COVID-19. Study information: Whether acute or convalescent, the COVID-19 samples came from the United States, Italy and Spain. Sample material is recorded as cDNA or gDNA derived from T cells, B-cell-depleted T cells, or PBMCs.

Seattle cases were enrolled at active infection and followed longitudinally. Original methodology: Amplification with reference gene primers provided the estimates of nucleated cell counts. The protocol was immunoSEQ multiplex PCR, while the TCRdb copy is restricted to in-frame clones and leaves out a portion. V and J calls and clone size are those listed in that table; D and trimming were worked out from the DNA. The table shows some 290,000 clones, with 85% to 90% occurring only once. Looked up from germline, CDR1 is SEHNR and CDR2 is FQNEAQ (reference sequence). J was trimmed by 0 bases and V by 6 bases; bases with no gene match: 10. This CDR3 comprises 17 residues.

This chain uses TRBV7-9 with TRBJ1-5; 8 nucleotides agree with TRBD1. The TCR was taken from a woman aged 40 to 50 with COVID-19, enrolled during active disease. The specimen was peripheral blood. The CDR3 nucleotides read TGTGCCAGCAGTTCATTCAGGGGGCCCTATAGCAATCAGCCCCAGCATTTT. This translates into CASSSFRGPYSNQPQHF. The full variable domain, with the rest looked up from reference TRBV7-9 and TRBJ1-5, is DTGVSQNPRHKITKRGQNVTFRCDPISEHNRLYWYRQTLGQGPEFLTYFQNEAQLEKSRLLSDRFSAERPKGSFSTLEIQRTEQGDSAMYLCASSSFRGPYSNQPQHFGDGTRLSIL.